The present T cell receptor beta chain was sequenced within a study of blood T cell repertoires in COVID-19. Across the whole study: Donors in the United States, Italy and Spain gave samples during acute or convalescent COVID-19. Nucleic acid was either cDNA or gDNA, and it came from T cells, B-cell-depleted T cells, or PBMCs.

The germline CDR1 and CDR2 sequences are SGHVS and FNYEAQ. The CDR3 is 15 amino acids. V lost 4 bases and J 1 base, leaving 13 bases between the germline ends. As processed by the authors: Estimation of nucleated cell counts was performed using reference gene primer amplification. Profiling relied on immunoSEQ multiplex PCR, and the TCRdb table lists in-frame clones only, not all of them. That table gives V, J and clone size, and the DNA gave D and trimming. The table shows 50,000 to 65,000 clones, with around 86% occurring only once. This clone was detected only once. The genes are TRBV7-6 and TRBJ2-5; a possible D gene is TRBD1 (6 bases). The source material was peripheral blood. This sequence originates from a human donor in a cohort sampled during active COVID-19. This CDR3 reads CASSSLRDTQETQYF. The CDR3 DNA is TGTGCCAGCAGCTCACTACGGGACACCCAAGAGACCCAGTACTTC.